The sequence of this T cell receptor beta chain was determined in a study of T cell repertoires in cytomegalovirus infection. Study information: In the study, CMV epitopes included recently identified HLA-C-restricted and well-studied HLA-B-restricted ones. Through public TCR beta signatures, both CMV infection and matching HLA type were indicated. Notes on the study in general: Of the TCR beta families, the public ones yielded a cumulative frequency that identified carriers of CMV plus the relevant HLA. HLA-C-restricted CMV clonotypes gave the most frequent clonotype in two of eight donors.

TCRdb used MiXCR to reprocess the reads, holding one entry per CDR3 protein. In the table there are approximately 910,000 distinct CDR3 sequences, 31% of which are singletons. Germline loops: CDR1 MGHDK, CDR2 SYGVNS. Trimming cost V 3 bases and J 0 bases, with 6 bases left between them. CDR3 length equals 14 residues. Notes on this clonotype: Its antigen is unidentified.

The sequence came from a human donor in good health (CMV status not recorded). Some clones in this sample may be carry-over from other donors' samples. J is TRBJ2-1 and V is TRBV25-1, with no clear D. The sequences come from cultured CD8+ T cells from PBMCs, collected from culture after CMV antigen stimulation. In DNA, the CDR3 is TGTGCCAGCAGTGACTATAGCTCCTACAATGAGCAGTTCTTC. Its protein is CASSDYSSYNEQFF.